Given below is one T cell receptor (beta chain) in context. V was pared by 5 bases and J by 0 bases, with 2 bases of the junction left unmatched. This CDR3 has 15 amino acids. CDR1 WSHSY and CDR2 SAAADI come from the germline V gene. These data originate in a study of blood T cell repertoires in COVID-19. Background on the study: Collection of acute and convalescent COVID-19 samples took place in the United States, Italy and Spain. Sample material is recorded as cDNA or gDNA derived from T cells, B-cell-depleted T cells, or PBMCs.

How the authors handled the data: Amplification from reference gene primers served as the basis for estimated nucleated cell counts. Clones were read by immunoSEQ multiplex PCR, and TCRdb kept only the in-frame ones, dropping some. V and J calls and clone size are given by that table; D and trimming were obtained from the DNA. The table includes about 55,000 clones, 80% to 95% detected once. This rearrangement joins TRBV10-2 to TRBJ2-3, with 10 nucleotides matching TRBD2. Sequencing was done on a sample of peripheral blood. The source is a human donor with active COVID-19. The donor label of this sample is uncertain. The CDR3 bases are TGCGCCAGCAGTCCGACTAGCGGGAGCACAGATACGCAGTATTTT. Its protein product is CASSPTSGSTDTQYF.